This T cell receptor beta chain appears in the sequencing data of a study of blood T cell repertoires in COVID-19. Generated by immunoSEQ multiplex PCR, the TCRdb table keeps only in-frame clones and is missing some. The repertoire holds roughly 170,000 clones, with approximately 81% as singletons. Germline V gene sequence: CDR1 SQVTM, CDR2 ANQGSEA. The CDR3 has 8 residues. V was trimmed by 4 bases and J by 12 bases, leaving 6 bases between them. Material for sequencing was PBMCs or T cells enriched from blood (not recorded which). The chain couples TRBV29-1 to TRBJ1-2; D gene unclear. The receptor was isolated from a woman in her thirties or forties with acute COVID-19. In DNA form, the CDR3 reads TGCAGCGTTGGGAGTCACACCTTC. It specifies CSVGSHTF.